This T cell receptor (beta chain) was identified in a study of cytomegalovirus exposure and HLA in healthy donors. Amplification used 60 Vbeta primers and 13 Jbeta primers. Source study methods: It was a later analysis that counted about 80 million unique TCR beta chains, of which around 11 million were shared. Measured with immunoSEQ multiplex PCR; TCRdb has only the in-frame clones, and not every one. V and J calls and clone size follow that table, whereas D and trimming were derived from the DNA. Among 150,000 or so clones listed, 70% to 90% were seen once. As concerns this clone: The antigen remains undetermined.

Germline assignment: CDR1 LGHNA and CDR2 YNFKEQ. Trimming cost V 0 bases and J 7 bases; bases outside gene matches: 9. There are 15 residues in the CDR3. Whole-study findings and limits: About 150 TCR beta chains were listed as cytomegalovirus-associated. Immune exposure information comprised only CMV serostatus.

The origin of this receptor is a woman between 18 and 29 years old in good health and CMV-seronegative. The rearrangement links TRBV4-2 to TRBJ2-7; 7 bases map to TRBD2. Sequencing input: PBMCs. Here the CDR3 DNA reads TGTGCCAGCAGCCAAGATTTGGGGGGGTCCGGGGAGCAGTACTTC. As protein: CASSQDLGGSGEQYF.